This T cell receptor beta chain was identified in a study of T-cell memory formation after mild COVID-19. Study in general: TCR clusters were mostly confined to one donor each. Study-level results: Contracting clones from day 15 to 85 had balanced CD4/CD8; later expanders favoured CD4+. Most CD4+ clones that shrank were in CM and EM, while CD8+ ones turned up in EMRA.

The CDR3 has 13 amino acids. Trimming removed 1 base at V and 3 bases at J, with 7 bases between. Many counts were recorded for this clonotype. What it binds is not known. Researchers used 5'RACE with constant-segment primers to make TCR alpha and TCR beta cDNA libraries that carry sample barcodes and UMIs. Using its own MiXCR run on the 5' RACE reads, TCRdb lists one record per CDR3 protein. The sample lists more than 250,000 distinct CDR3 sequences, 16% occurring once. Sequencing used PBMCs or a T cell subset sorted from them (not recorded which). The origin of this receptor is a man between 18 and 29 years old who had mild COVID-19 (a few samples of this study predate the infection). Cell type and time point are not known. V gene TRBV12-3 or TRBV12-4 combines with J gene TRBJ2-7; D remains unclear. The CDR3 sequence is CASSLGPRYEQYF. The CDR3 bases are TGTGCCAGCAGTTTAGGGCCGCGCTACGAGCAGTACTTC.